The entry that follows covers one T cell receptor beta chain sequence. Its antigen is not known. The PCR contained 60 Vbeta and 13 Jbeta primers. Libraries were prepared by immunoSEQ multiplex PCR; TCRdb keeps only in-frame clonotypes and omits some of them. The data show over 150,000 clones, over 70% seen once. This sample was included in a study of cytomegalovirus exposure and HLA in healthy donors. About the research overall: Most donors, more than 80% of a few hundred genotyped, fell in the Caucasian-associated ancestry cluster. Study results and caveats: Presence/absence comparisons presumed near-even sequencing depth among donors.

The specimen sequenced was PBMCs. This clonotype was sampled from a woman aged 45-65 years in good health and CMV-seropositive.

The DNA for the CDR3 is TGTGCCAGAAGCTTGGGACAGGGAACTAGGTCGAGCAATCAGCCCCAGCATTTT. This sequence encodes CARSLGQGTRSSNQPQHF. The chain carries TRBV5-3 and TRBJ1-5; TRBD1 matches at 7 bases. TRBV5-3 is treated as an ORF (open reading frame) with a function not yet certain. The V segment lost 0 bases and the J segment 1 base; nucleotides outside the gene matches: 10. This CDR3 spans 18 amino acids.